This entry concerns a single TCR beta chain. The CDR3 contains 15 residues. V was clipped by 4 bases and J by 8 bases; unmatched bases: 10. The germline V gene has CDR1 SGHRS and CDR2 YFSETQ. The treatment here: some 19 received Ad26.COV2.S at low or high dose, single or two shots; about 5 received placebo; per-sample allocation not given. Day 63 after the first vaccine or placebo injection was the time point for sampling. Sequencing used immunoSEQ multiplex PCR; TCRdb keeps in-frame clones, though not all of them. The sample has nearly 400,000 clones; 75% to 90% are singletons. These data are taken from a study of Ad26.COV2.S vaccination and SARS-CoV-2 variants.

The chain is built from TRBV5-1 and TRBJ2-3; 10 bases fit TRBD2. The clonotype comes from a person aged 18 to 65 who received the Ad26.COV2.S COVID-19 vaccine or a placebo. The source material was peripheral blood, sampled in a trial of Ad26.COV2.S vaccine versus placebo. The CDR3 sequence is CASSGEASGRATQYF. In nucleotides, the CDR3 is TGCGCCAGCAGCGGGGAGGCTAGCGGGAGAGCTACGCAGTATTTT.